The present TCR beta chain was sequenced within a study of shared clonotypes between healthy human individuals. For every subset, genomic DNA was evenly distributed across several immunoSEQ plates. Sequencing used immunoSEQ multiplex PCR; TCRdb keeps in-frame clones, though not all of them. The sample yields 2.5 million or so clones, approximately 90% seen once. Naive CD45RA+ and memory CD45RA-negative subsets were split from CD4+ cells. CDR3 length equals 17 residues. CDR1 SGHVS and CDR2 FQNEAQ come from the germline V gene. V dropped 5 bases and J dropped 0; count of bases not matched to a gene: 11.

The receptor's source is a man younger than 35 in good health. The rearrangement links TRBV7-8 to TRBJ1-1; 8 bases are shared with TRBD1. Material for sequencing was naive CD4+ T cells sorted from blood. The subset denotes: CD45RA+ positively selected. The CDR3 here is CASSNWAGGSLNTEAFF. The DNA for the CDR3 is TGTGCCAGCAGCAATTGGGCAGGGGGCTCGTTGAACACTGAAGCTTTCTTT.